The rows below give T cell receptor beta chains drawn from one sample of a study of molecular identifiers for immune sequencing clone quantification. TCRdb used MiXCR to reprocess the PCR reads, holding one entry per CDR3 protein. The table shows fewer than 350,000 distinct CDR3 sequences, with 24% occurring only once. Material: naive CD8+ T cells from blood, with Jurkat cell RNA spiked in. The source of these receptors is a human donor in good health. Some libraries in this study had Jurkat cell RNA spiked in. Each CDR3 is given with its conserved first and last residue. Fields, in order: J gene, D gene, V gene, clone size, CDR3 protein, CDR3 DNA. A D gene is named only where the DNA matches it firmly. Some rows mark clone size as missing; the rest say once, few, many or name a class of expanded clone.

>TRBJ2-5|TRBD2|TRBV7-2|many
CASSLSLAGGFQETQYF
TGTGCCAGCAGCTTAAGTCTAGCGGGGGGCTTCCAAGAGACCCAGTACTTC
>TRBJ2-7|TRBD1|TRBV12-3/TRBV12-4|many
CASSTGGDEQYF
TGTGCCAGCAGTACAGGGGGCGACGAGCAGTACTTC
>TRBJ2-3|TRBD1|TRBV7-9|few
CASSPGPGQGYTDTQYF
TGTGCCAGCAGCCCAGGACCGGGACAGGGTTACACAGATACGCAGTATTTT
>TRBJ2-1|TRBD1|TRBV19|few
CASSLYRGAGGEQFF
TGTGCCAGTAGTCTGTACAGGGGCGCAGGAGGTGAGCAGTTCTTC
>TRBJ2-7|-|TRBV10-3|many
CAISSSSYEQYF
TGTGCCATCAGTTCTTCGTCTTACGAGCAGTACTTC
>TRBJ2-3|-|TRBV6-5|many
CASSYTGTTDTQYF
TGTGCCAGCAGTTACACAGGAACCACAGATACGCAGTATTTT
>TRBJ1-1|-|TRBV28|-
CASSLRRPLGINTAAFF
TGTGCCAGCAGTTTGCGCCGGCCATTAGGGATAAACACTGCAGCTTTCTTT
>TRBJ2-3|TRBD2|TRBV20-1|many
CSARQGLAVEDTQYF
TGCAGTGCTAGACAGGGACTAGCGGTCGAAGATACGCAGTATTTT
>TRBJ2-3|-|TRBV27|once
CASGLPSGGTDTQYF
TGTGCCAGCGGTTTACCATCGGGCGGCACAGATACGCAGTATTTT
>TRBJ2-7|-|TRBV7-9|many
CASSLGRGDEQYF
TGTGCCAGCAGCTTAGGGCGGGGCGACGAGCAGTACTTC
>TRBJ2-3|TRBD2|TRBV27|few
CASSSIAGTTDTQYF
TGTGCCAGCAGTTCAATAGCGGGAACGACAGATACGCAGTATTTT
>TRBJ2-7|TRBD1|TRBV5-1|-
CASMLQGGQGNEQYF
TGCGCCAGCATGCTCCAGGGGGGACAGGGCAACGAGCAGTACTTC
>TRBJ1-5|TRBD1|TRBV7-9|few
CASSSQTGMVNQPQHF
TGTGCCAGCAGCTCGCAGACAGGGATGGTCAATCAGCCCCAGCATTTT
>TRBJ2-2|-|TRBV27|-
CASRWTENTGELFF
TGTGCCAGCAGATGGACGGAGAACACCGGGGAGCTGTTTTTT
>TRBJ2-7|-|TRBV7-9|-
CASSLSHGTELYEQYF
TGTGCCAGCAGCTTATCCCACGGGACGGAGTTGTACGAGCAGTACTTC
>TRBJ2-3|TRBD2|TRBV6-6|many
CASSTGLGSDTQYF
TGTGCCAGCAGCACGGGACTAGGATCAGATACGCAGTATTTT
>TRBJ2-3|TRBD1|TRBV11-3|few
CASSRDRDKADTQYF
TGTGCCAGCAGCCGGGACAGGGATAAGGCAGATACGCAGTATTTT
>TRBJ1-1|TRBD1|TRBV27|many
CASSITGGLGTEAFF
TGTGCCAGCAGTATCACAGGGGGGTTGGGCACTGAAGCTTTCTTT
>TRBJ2-6|-|TRBV7-9|-
CASNLGLAGAIVLTF
TGTGCCAGCAACTTAGGGCTGGCGGGGGCCATCGTCCTGACTTTC
>TRBJ2-3|-|TRBV4-2|many
CASSLLGTDTDTQYF
TGTGCCAGCAGCCTCCTAGGGACTGACACAGATACGCAGTATTTT
>TRBJ2-3|-|TRBV9|-
CASSVFPQGGPTDTQYF
TGTGCCAGCAGCGTATTCCCCCAGGGGGGCCCCACAGATACGCAGTATTTT
>TRBJ2-3|TRBD1|TRBV2|many
CASSPGTGMDTQYF
TGTGCCAGCAGTCCCGGGACAGGGATGGATACGCAGTATTTT
>TRBJ1-1|-|TRBV29-1|many
CSVETLTGVDTEAFF
TGCAGCGTTGAAACCCTTACGGGGGTGGACACTGAAGCTTTCTTT
>TRBJ2-7|-|TRBV4-3|many
CASSQRWQGHYEQYF
TGCGCCAGCAGCCAGAGGTGGCAGGGCCACTACGAGCAGTACTTC
>TRBJ1-1|-|TRBV4-3|many
CASSQDPTRNSEAFF
TGCGCCAGCAGCCAAGATCCGACACGGAACTCTGAAGCTTTCTTT
>TRBJ1-1|TRBD1|TRBV24-1|few
CAAGQDTEAFF
TGTGCCGCGGGACAGGACACTGAAGCTTTCTTT
>TRBJ1-2|-|TRBV27|many
CASSLSGNYGYTF
TGTGCCAGCAGTTTATCAGGGAACTATGGCTACACCTTC
>TRBJ2-7|-|TRBV4-2|few
CASSQEGGYNYEQYF
TGTGCCAGCAGCCAAGAGGGTGGCTACAACTACGAGCAGTACTTC
>TRBJ1-2|-|TRBV12-3/TRBV12-4|-
CASSRDTYGYTF
TGTGCCAGCAGTCGGGACACCTATGGCTACACCTTC